This T cell receptor beta chain originates from a study of cytomegalovirus exposure and HLA in healthy donors. The CDR3 is made up of 16 amino acids. Per the germline V gene, CDR1 is SEHNR and CDR2 is FQNEAQ (reference sequence). V lost 4 bases and J lost 1; bases outside the gene matches: 6. 60 Vbeta and 13 Jbeta primers were used in PCR. The data were produced by immunoSEQ multiplex PCR, yet TCRdb's version contains in-frame clones alone and is incomplete. The sample lists around 160,000 clones; 70% to 90% were seen once. The chain joins TRBV7-9 to TRBJ2-2; 7 nucleotides align to TRBD1. The specimen was PBMCs. This TCR derives from a man between 18 and 35 years old in good health and CMV-seropositive. The CDR3 nucleotides read TGTGCCAGCAGCTCCCGGCGACAGGGGAACACCGGGGAGCTGTTTTTT. Translated, it gives CASSSRRQGNTGELFF. The full variable domain, its missing parts supplied by reference TRBV7-9 and TRBJ2-2, is DTGVSQNPRHKITKRGQNVTFRCDPISEHNRLYWYRQTLGQGPEFLTYFQNEAQLEKSRLLSDRFSAERPKGSFSTLEIQRTEQGDSAMYLCASSSRRQGNTGELFFGEGSRLTVL.